This record concerns one T cell receptor (beta chain) sequence. Its antigen is not identified. Produced via immunoSEQ multiplex PCR; TCRdb's table is partial and in-frame only. The data show tens of thousands of clones, 90% seen once. This sample was included in a study of OX40 agonist ivuxolimab in advanced cancers. CDR1 and CDR2 (germline): SGHRS, YFSETQ. The CDR3 runs to 16 residues. The V end was cut by 1 base, the J end by 4 bases, with 17 bases between. Points from the study as a whole: Certain nonresponders additionally had low normalized T-cell clonal expansion.

The chain is built from TRBV5-1 and TRBJ2-5, with D possibly being TRBD1 or TRBD2 (5 bases each). The source of this sequence is an adult with an advanced solid tumor such as melanoma, head and neck, liver or kidney cancer. The input for sequencing was CD4+ or CD8+ T cells sorted from blood, taken in a trial of the OX40 agonist ivuxolimab. The CDR3 DNA sequence: TGCGCCAGCAGCTTGTCGTCAGGGACGAGGGGAGAGACCCAGTACTTC. Its protein product is CASSLSSGTRGETQYF.